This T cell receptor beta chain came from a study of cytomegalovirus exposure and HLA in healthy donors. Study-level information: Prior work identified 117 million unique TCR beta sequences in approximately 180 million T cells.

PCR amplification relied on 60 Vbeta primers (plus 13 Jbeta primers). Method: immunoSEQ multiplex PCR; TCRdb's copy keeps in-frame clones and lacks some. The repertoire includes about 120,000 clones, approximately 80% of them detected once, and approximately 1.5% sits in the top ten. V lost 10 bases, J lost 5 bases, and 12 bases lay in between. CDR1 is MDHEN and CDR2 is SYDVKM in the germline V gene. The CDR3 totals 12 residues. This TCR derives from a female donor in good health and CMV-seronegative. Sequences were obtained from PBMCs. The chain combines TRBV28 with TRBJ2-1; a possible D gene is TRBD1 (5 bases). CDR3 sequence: CATLDTHNEQFF. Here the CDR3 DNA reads TGTGCCACCTTGGACACGCACAATGAGCAGTTCTTC.